This TCR beta chain is from a study of Graves' ophthalmopathy and Graves' hyperthyroidism. For the study at large: No ophthalmopathy within 18 months of follow-up signified stable hyperthyroidism. The study's findings and limits: Ophthalmopathy cases were distinguished from stable hyperthyroidism by a 13-signature model, reaching about 85% sensitivity and approximately 83% specificity. Most thyroid-expanded clonotypes exceeding 0.001 frequency were also found in blood.

RNA transcripts provided the template for amplifying TCR beta CDR3 regions. The workflow started with a first-round RT-PCR run with HTBI primers and then moved on to a second-round multiplex PCR. TCRdb fed the multiplex PCR reads into MiXCR, producing one record per CDR3 protein. The sample records over a million distinct CDR3 sequences, less than 45% being singletons. Participants with hyperthyroidism, aged 18 to 65, were newly diagnosed with under 2 months' duration. About this clonotype: Its matching antigen is unknown.

The source of this sequence is an adult man with Graves' hyperthyroidism. Sequencing input: peripheral blood or thyroid tissue (not recorded which).

This CDR3 reads CATRPAGAPYEQYF. The CDR3 DNA follows: TGTGCCACCCGGCCAGCGGGAGCCCCCTACGAGCAGTACTTC. V and J are TRBV10-3 and TRBJ2-7; 8 bases agree with TRBD2. V trimming: 10 bases; J trimming: 2 bases; junction bases outside the gene matches: 10. There are 14 residues in the CDR3. CDR1 and CDR2 (germline): ENHRY, SYGVKD.